This T cell receptor (beta chain) derives from a study of blood T cell repertoires in COVID-19. About the research overall: Material from acute and convalescent COVID-19 was sourced from the United States, Italy and Spain. T cells, B-cell-depleted T cells, or PBMCs supplied cDNA or gDNA.

Study processing details: Using reference gene primer amplification, nucleated cell counts were estimated. Assay used: immunoSEQ multiplex PCR; TCRdb lists only in-frame clones, some missing. The DNA was the basis for D and trimming; V, J and clone size are from that table. The table shows over 25,000 clones, with more than 90% occurring only once. Germline CDR1 reads SEHNR; CDR2 reads FQNEAQ (reference sequence). The CDR3 spans 15 residues. The V end was cut by 5 bases, the J end by 2 bases, with 13 bases between. V usage is TRBV7-9 and J usage is TRBJ1-3; no clear D. This receptor was taken from a man in his 70s with active or convalescent COVID-19. Sequencing was done on a sample of peripheral blood. The CDR3 loop is CASSTGERAGNTIYF. The CDR3 nucleotides are TGTGCCAGCAGCACCGGAGAGAGGGCTGGAAACACCATATATTTT.